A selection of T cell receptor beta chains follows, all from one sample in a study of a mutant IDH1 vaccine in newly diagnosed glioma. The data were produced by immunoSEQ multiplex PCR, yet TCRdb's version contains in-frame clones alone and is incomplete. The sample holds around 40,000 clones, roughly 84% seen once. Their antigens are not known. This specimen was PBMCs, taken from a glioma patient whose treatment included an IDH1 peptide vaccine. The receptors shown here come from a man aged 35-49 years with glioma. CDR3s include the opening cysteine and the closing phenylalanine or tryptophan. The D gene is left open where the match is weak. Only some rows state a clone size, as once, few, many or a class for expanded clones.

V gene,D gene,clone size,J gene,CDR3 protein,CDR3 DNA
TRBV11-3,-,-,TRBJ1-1,CASSLGPLGTEAFF,TGTGCCAGCAGCTTGGGACCGCTCGGCACTGAAGCTTTCTTT
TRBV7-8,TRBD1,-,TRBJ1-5,CASTLGGGNGDQPQHF,TGTGCCAGCACCCTAGGGGGCGGAAACGGAGATCAGCCCCAGCATTTT
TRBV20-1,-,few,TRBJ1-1,CSARDQGWAFF,TGCAGTGCTAGAGATCAAGGCTGGGCTTTCTTT
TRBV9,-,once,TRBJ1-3,CASSPRAHSGNTIYF,TGTGCCAGCAGCCCCCGGGCCCACTCTGGAAACACCATATATTTT
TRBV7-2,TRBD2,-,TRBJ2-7,CASSLGLAGEQYF,TGTGCCAGCAGCTTAGGTCTAGCGGGCGAGCAGTACTTC
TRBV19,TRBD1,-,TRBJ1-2,CASRTDPGTGRSYTF,TGTGCCAGTAGGACTGACCCCGGGACAGGGAGATCCTACACCTTC
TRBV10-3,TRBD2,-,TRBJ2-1,CAISTAGLAVNEQFF,TGTGCCATCAGCACAGCGGGACTAGCAGTCAATGAGCAGTTCTTC
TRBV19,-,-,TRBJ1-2,CASSGTGYGYTF,TGTGCCAGTAGTGGGACGGGCTATGGCTACACCTTC
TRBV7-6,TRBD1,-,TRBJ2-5,CASSLVPIRTGEEETQYF,TGTGCCAGCAGCCTCGTCCCAATAAGGACAGGGGAGGAAGAGACCCAGTACTTC
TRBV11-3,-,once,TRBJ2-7,CASREPTGDYSSYEQYF,TGTGCCAGCAGGGAACCAACAGGGGACTACAGCTCCTACGAGCAGTACTTC
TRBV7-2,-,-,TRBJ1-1,CASSFTRMNTEAFF,TGTGCCAGCAGCTTTACTAGAATGAACACTGAAGCTTTCTTT
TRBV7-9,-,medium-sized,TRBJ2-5,CASSLGVTSGHKETQYF,TGTGCCAGCAGCTTAGGGGTCACCTCGGGCCATAAAGAGACCCAGTACTTC
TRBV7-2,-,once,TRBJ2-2,CASRPQGTGELFF,TGTGCCAGCAGGCCACAGGGAACCGGGGAGCTGTTTTTT
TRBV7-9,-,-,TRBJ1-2,CASSLGSGSYGYTF,TGTGCCAGCAGCTTAGGGTCTGGTTCGTATGGCTACACCTTC
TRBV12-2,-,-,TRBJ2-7,CASRLAAGPYEQYF,TGTGCAAGTCGCTTAGCAGCGGGGCCCTACGAGCAGTACTTC
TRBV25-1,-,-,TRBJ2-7,CASSEFGPNEQYF,TGTGCCAGCAGTGAATTCGGTCCCAACGAGCAGTACTTC
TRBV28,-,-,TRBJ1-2,CASSSLGYGYTF,TGTGCCAGCAGCTCACTGGGCTATGGCTACACCTTC
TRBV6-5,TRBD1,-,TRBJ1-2,CASRNRGLYGYTF,TGTGCCAGCAGAAACAGGGGCCTCTATGGCTACACCTTC
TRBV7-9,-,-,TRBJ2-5,CASSLVGGLETQYF,TGTGCCAGCAGCTTAGTTGGGGGCCTAGAGACCCAGTACTTC
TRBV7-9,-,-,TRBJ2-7,CASSLSYEQYF,TGTGCCAGCAGCTTATCCTACGAGCAGTACTTC
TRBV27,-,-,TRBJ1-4,CASSRLGDNEKLFF,TGTGCCAGCAGCAGACTTGGGGATAATGAAAAACTGTTTTTT